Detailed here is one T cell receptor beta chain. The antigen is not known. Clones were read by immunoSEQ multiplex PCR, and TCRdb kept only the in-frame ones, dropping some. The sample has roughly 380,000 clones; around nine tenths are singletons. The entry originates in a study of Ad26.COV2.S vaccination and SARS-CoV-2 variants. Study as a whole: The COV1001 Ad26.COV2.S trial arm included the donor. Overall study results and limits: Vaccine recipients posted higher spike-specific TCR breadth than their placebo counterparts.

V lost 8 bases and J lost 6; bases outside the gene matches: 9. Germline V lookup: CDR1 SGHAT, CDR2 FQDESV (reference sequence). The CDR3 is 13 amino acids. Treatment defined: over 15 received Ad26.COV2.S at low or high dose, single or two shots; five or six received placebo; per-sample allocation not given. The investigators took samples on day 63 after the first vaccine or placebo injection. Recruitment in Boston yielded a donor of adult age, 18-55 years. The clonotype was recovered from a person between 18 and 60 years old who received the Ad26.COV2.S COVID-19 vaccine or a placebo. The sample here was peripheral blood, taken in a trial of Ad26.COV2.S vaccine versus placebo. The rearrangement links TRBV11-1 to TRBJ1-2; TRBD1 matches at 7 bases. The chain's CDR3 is CASQPYRGNGYTF. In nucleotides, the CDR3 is TGTGCCAGCCAACCGTACAGGGGTAATGGCTACACCTTC.